Below are 17 T cell receptor beta chains sequenced from a single sample in a study of radiation and T cells in renal cell carcinoma. Clones were sequenced by immunoSEQ multiplex PCR, and TCRdb holds only the in-frame ones, with some missing. The sample includes some 25,000 clones, roughly 60% of them seen just once. Treatment defined: treatment-naive control, cytoreductive nephrectomy. The sample in question was tumor tissue, obtained from a patient whose treatment was nephrectomy without radiotherapy. All receptors derive from a man aged 40-55 years with renal cell carcinoma.

This clone has only a few counts. The CDR3 region has the DNA TGTGCCAGCAGTGCCCCTTTTACAGGGGGCACTGAAGCTTTCTTT. Translated, it gives CASSAPFTGGTEAFF. The chain combines TRBV28 with TRBJ1-1; TRBD1 agrees at 8 bases. This CDR3 has 15 residues. The J segment lost 4 bases and the V segment lost 5 bases, leaving 9 bases of the junction unmatched. Germline V CDR1 and CDR2: MDHEN, SYDVKM.

The V gene is TRBV7-2, the J gene TRBJ2-1; D gene ambiguous. CDR3 length: 12 residues. The germline V gene has CDR1 SGHTA and CDR2 FQGNSA. V lost 5 bases and J 9 bases, leaving 11 bases between the germline ends. CDR3 nucleotide sequence: TGTGCCAGCAGCGGCAGTTTGTTTGAGCAGTTCTTC. Translation gives CASSGSLFEQFF.

This clone occurred a few times. The chain joins TRBV28 to TRBJ1-2; 9 nucleotides match TRBD1. The germline V gene encodes CDR1 MDHEN and CDR2 SYDVKM. There are 13 residues in the CDR3. V lost 4 bases to trimming and J lost 5 bases; unmatched junction nucleotides: 2. The CDR3 protein is CASSYRGHYGYTF. CDR3 nucleotide sequence: TGTGCCAGCAGTTACAGGGGGCATTATGGCTACACCTTC.

In regard to this clone: The sample carries other DNA sequences with the same CDR3. The CDR3 sequence is CASSLEGSEAFF. DNA of the CDR3: TGCGCCAGCAGCCTCGAGGGTTCGGAAGCTTTCTTT. This sequence joins TRBV5-1 and TRBJ1-1, with no clear D. This CDR3 comprises 12 residues. The V end lost 4 bases, the J end lost 8 bases, and 12 bases lay between the germline ends. From germline, CDR1 is SGHRS and CDR2 YFSETQ.

The chain combines TRBV6-6 with TRBJ1-4, with TRBD1 matching 10 bases. Trimming took 6 bases from V and 5 from J; bases not matched to a gene: 3. Germline V gives CDR1 MNHNY, CDR2 SVGAGI (reference sequence). The CDR3 length is 14 residues. The CDR3 here is CASRDRGENEKLFF. The CDR3 nucleotides are TGTGCCAGCAGGGACAGGGGGGAAAATGAAAAACTGTTTTTT.

The gene calls are TRBV27 and TRBJ1-6; 9 bases match TRBD1. Germline V gene sequence: CDR1 MNHEY, CDR2 SMNVEV (reference sequence). V shed 5 bases, J shed 1 base, and the junction held 12 bases outside the gene matches. The CDR3 contains 19 residues. The DNA of the CDR3 is TGTGCCAGCAGTGTGGTGGGACAGGGATTACGGTCCTATAATTCACCCCTCCACTTT. Its protein is CASSVVGQGLRSYNSPLHF.

The V call is TRBV6-5, the J call TRBJ1-2; weak D call: TRBD1 (5 bases). Trimming removed 0 bases from V and 5 bases from J, with 13 bases in between. Per the germline V gene, CDR1 is MNHEY and CDR2 is SVGAGI. This CDR3 is 15 amino acids long. The CDR3 coding sequence is TGTGCCAGCAGTTACTCCGGGGGAGGTGATTATGGCTACACCTTC. Its protein is CASSYSGGGDYGYTF.

This clone occurred a few times. The chain uses TRBV4-3 and TRBJ1-1, with D hard to call. The germline V and J ends were trimmed by 1 base and 5 bases, with 11 bases remaining between them. Germline CDR1 reads LGHNA; CDR2 reads YSLEER. The length of the CDR3 is 14 residues. The CDR3 DNA reads as TGCGCCAGCAGCCAAGTGGGCAGACCAACTGAAGCTTTCTTT. Encoded protein: CASSQVGRPTEAFF.

A few counts support this clone. The rearrangement uses TRBV28 and TRBJ2-5; D not resolved. Per germline, CDR1 MDHEN and CDR2 SYDVKM. CDR3 length: 10 residues. The V gene lost 9 bases and the J gene lost 5 bases, with 7 bases spanning the gap. The DNA of the CDR3 is TGTGCCAGGCCCCGGGAGACCCAGTACTTC. Translated: CARPRETQYF.

The chain combines TRBV27 with TRBJ1-5; no clear D gene. Per germline, CDR1 MNHEY and CDR2 SMNVEV (reference sequence). CDR3 length equals 16 residues. Trimming took 2 bases from V and 3 from J, leaving 14 bases between them. The CDR3 here is CASSLRTPGFNQPQHF. The CDR3 DNA reads TGTGCCAGCAGTTTACGGACTCCCGGGTTCAATCAGCCCCAGCATTTT.

The genes are TRBV5-1 and TRBJ1-2; D unresolved. The CDR3 runs 12 residues. Trimming shortened V by 1 base and J by 4 bases, and 5 bases separated the two germline ends. From germline, CDR1 is SGHRS and CDR2 YFSETQ. For the CDR3, the DNA is TGCGCCAGCAGCTTGACAGCCTATGGCTACACCTTC. This gives the protein CASSLTAYGYTF.

The chain's CDR3 is CASSPTASGGVYEQFF. In DNA, the CDR3 is TGTGCCAGCAGCCCCACCGCTAGCGGGGGGGTTTACGAGCAGTTCTTC. J is TRBJ2-1 and V is TRBV14, with 12 bases fitting TRBD2. The CDR3 runs to 16 residues. CDR1 and CDR2 (germline): SGHDN, FVKESK. V was pared by 4 bases and J by 10 bases, with 11 bases of the junction left unmatched. Full variable domain (remainder filled in from reference TRBV14 and TRBJ2-1): EAGVTQFPSHSVIEKGQTVTLRCDPISGHDNLYWYRRVMGKEIKFLLHFVKESKQDESGMPNNRFLAERTGGTYSTLKVQPAELEDSGVYFCASSPTASGGVYEQFFGPGTRLTVL.

This sequence joins TRBV2 and TRBJ1-5; D remains unclear. Germline-derived CDR1 and CDR2 are SNHLY and FYNNEI. Trimming removed 0 bases at V and 5 bases at J, with 14 bases between. This CDR3 is built from 16 residues. CDR3 loop: CASSEAEVYRYQPQHF. For the CDR3, the DNA is TGTGCCAGCAGTGAAGCTGAAGTATATCGATATCAGCCCCAGCATTTT.

This clone has a handful of counts. J is TRBJ1-3 and V is TRBV4-3; 7 positions match TRBD1. V trimming: 4 bases; J trimming: 0 bases; junction bases outside the gene matches: 6. There are 16 residues in the CDR3. In germline, CDR1 is LGHNA, CDR2 YSLEER. The CDR3 sequence is CASSLGTELSGNTIYF. The DNA of the CDR3 is TGCGCCAGCAGCCTCGGGACAGAGCTCTCTGGAAACACCATATATTTT.

The V and J genes are TRBV18 and TRBJ1-1; no clear D. Germline-derived CDR1 and CDR2 are KGHSH and LQKENI. The length of the CDR3 is 13 residues. V lost 7 bases and J lost 3, with 12 bases in between. The CDR3 region has the DNA TGTGCCAGCTACTCTACCGCGGACACTGAAGCTTTCTTT. Translating gives CASYSTADTEAFF.

This clone was counted between two and nine times. The rearrangement links TRBV5-1 to TRBJ2-1, with a weak D call TRBD2 (6 bases). This CDR3 has 16 residues. V was cut by 4 bases and J by 8 bases, with 22 bases left in between. The germline CDR1 and CDR2 sequences are SGHRS and YFSETQ. The CDR3 coding sequence is TGCGCCAGCAGCCCCGATCCGTGGGGGGATCCGGATGAGCAGTTCTTC. Protein product: CASSPDPWGDPDEQFF. Looking up the rest from reference TRBV5-1 and TRBJ2-1 gives the full variable domain: KAGVTQTPRYLIKTRGQQVTLSCSPISGHRSVSWYQQTPGQGLQFLFEYFSETQRNKGNFPGRFSGRQFSNSRSEMNVSTLELGDSALYLCASSPDPWGDPDEQFFGPGTRLTVL.

A few counts support this clone. The chain employs TRBV7-9 and TRBJ2-1; unclear D gene. There are 13 residues in the CDR3. The V gene's germline CDR1 is SEHNR and CDR2 FQNEAQ (reference sequence). The germline V and J ends were trimmed by 1 base and 5 bases, with 6 bases remaining between them. Here the CDR3 DNA reads TGTGCCAGCAGCTTAGGAAGCCACAATGAGCAGTTCTTC. It codes for CASSLGSHNEQFF.